The T cell receptor beta chain described here comes from a study of blood T cell repertoires in COVID-19. Study details: Sample material is recorded as cDNA or gDNA derived from T cells, B-cell-depleted T cells, or PBMCs.

Original processing methods: Amplification from reference gene primers served as the basis for estimated nucleated cell counts. TCRdb's copy holds only in-frame clones and misses some; the assay was immunoSEQ multiplex PCR. V, J and clone size were drawn from that table, and D and trimming were deduced from the DNA. The repertoire holds some 250,000 clones, with roughly 88% as singletons. The V end lost 6 bases, the J end lost 1 base, and 13 bases lay between the germline ends. Germline loops: CDR1 LNHDA, CDR2 SQIVND (reference sequence). CDR3 length equals 14 residues. This chain connects TRBV19 to TRBJ2-7; no clear D. The receptor was derived from a woman in her twenties or thirties with acute or convalescent COVID-19. The sequenced material came from peripheral blood. Written as DNA, the CDR3 is TGTGCCAGTAGCGCTCCTGGCTTATCCTACGAGCAGTACTTC. This sequence encodes CASSAPGLSYEQYF.